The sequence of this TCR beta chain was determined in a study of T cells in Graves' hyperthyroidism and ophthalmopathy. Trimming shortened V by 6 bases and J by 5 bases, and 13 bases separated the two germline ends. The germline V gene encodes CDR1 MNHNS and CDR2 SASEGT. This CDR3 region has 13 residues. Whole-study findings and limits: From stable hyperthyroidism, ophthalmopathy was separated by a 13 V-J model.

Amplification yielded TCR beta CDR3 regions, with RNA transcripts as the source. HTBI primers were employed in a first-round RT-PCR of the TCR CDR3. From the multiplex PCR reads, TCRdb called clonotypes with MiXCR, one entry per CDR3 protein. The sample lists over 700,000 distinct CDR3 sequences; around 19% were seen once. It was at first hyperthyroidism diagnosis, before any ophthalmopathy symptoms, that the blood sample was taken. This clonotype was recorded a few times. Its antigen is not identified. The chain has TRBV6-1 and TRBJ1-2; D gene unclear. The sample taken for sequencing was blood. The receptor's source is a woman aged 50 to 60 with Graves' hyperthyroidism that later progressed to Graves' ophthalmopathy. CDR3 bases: TGTGCCAGCAGGAAGGCAGCATTTTATGGCTACACCTTC. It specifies CASRKAAFYGYTF.